The clone carrying this T cell receptor beta chain occurred a few times. The data belong to a study of blood T cell repertoires in COVID-19. The CDR3 runs to 18 residues. Germline values: CDR1 LGHNA, CDR2 YSLEER. Germline trimming cut 2 bases from V and 7 bases from J; bases unmatched to any gene: 11. Some clones are missing from TCRdb's copy, which holds only in-frame ones; the method was immunoSEQ multiplex PCR. In the table there are fewer than 90,000 clones, 60% to 85% of which are singletons. The V gene is TRBV4-3, the J gene TRBJ2-2; 12 bases map to TRBD2. The sample comprised peripheral blood. This clonotype was sampled from a human donor in a cohort sampled during active COVID-19. The CDR3 DNA is TGCGCCAGCAGCCAAAATTTAGGACTAGCGGGGCCATACGGGGAGCTGTTTTTT. Protein sequence: CASSQNLGLAGPYGELFF.